This note documents a single T cell receptor beta chain sequence. Its antigen is unidentified. Drawing of blood for sampling happened at baseline, at cycle 4 day 1, and at cycle 7 day 1. Method: immunoSEQ multiplex PCR; TCRdb's copy keeps in-frame clones and lacks some. Here the sample spans some 45,000 clones, 89% being singletons. CDR1 and CDR2 from the germline V gene are LNHDA and SQIVND (reference sequence). The CDR3 length is 14 residues. V lost 3 bases and J lost 4, with 10 bases in between. This record comes from a study of OX40 agonist ivuxolimab in advanced cancers. About the study: Three patients had partial responses: one hepatocellular carcinoma, two cutaneous melanoma. Study results and limitations: CD4+ and CD8+ blood T cells expanded clonally by week 6 at 0.1 to 3.0 mg/kg.

The sample consisted of CD4+ or CD8+ T cells sorted from blood, taken in a trial of the OX40 agonist ivuxolimab. V gene TRBV19 combines with J gene TRBJ2-1; D not certain. The source is an adult with an advanced solid tumor such as melanoma, head and neck, liver or kidney cancer. Here the CDR3 DNA reads TGTGCCAGTAGTATTCTGGGTGCTTACAATGAGCAGTTCTTC. Translating gives CASSILGAYNEQFF.